The 10 T cell receptor beta chains below all came from one sample that was sequenced in a study of regulatory T cells in long-lasting Graves disease. Arm-PCR of CDR3 regions and iRepertoire HTBI primers were used to build TCR beta libraries. TCRdb re-called the multiplex PCR reads with MiXCR, one entry per CDR3 protein. The profile shows hundreds of thousands of distinct CDR3 sequences, roughly a fifth of them singletons. Time point described: persistent/refractory GD, antithyroid drugs over 5 years with positive TRAb. The TCR library used RNA extracted from PBMCs. The specimen was peripheral blood mononuclear cells (PBMCs), collected when the disease was refractory, from a patient treated with antithyroid drugs. The receptors come from a female donor with Graves disease.

This clonotype was seen repeatedly, ten times or more. The chain is built from TRBV6-1 and TRBJ1-5; D call uncertain. Germline V gene lookup returns CDR1 MNHNS and CDR2 SASEGT. The CDR3 covers 12 residues. V dropped 8 bases and J dropped 6 bases, with 11 bases sitting between them. The CDR3 loop is CASVAAGQPQHF. DNA for the CDR3: TGTGCCAGCGTGGCTGCTGGTCAGCCCCAGCATTTT.

The chain employs TRBV12-3 or TRBV12-4 and TRBJ2-7; D remains ambiguous. The CDR3 extends over 13 amino acids. The V gene lost 4 bases and the J gene lost 2 bases, with 9 bases spanning the gap. CDR3 amino acids: CASSSDLAYEQYF. The CDR3, as DNA: TGTGCCAGCAGTTCAGACTTAGCCTACGAGCAGTACTTC.

This clonotype was recorded many times. V and J are TRBV11-2 and TRBJ1-1; tentative D call: TRBD1 (5 bases). V lost 5 bases to trimming and J lost 2 bases, with 18 bases between them. Germline V lookup: CDR1 SGHAT, CDR2 FQNNGV. The length of the CDR3 is 16 residues. The CDR3 bases are TGTGCCAGCAGCACGTTAACCCGGGACCGAAACACTGAAGCTTTCTTT. Its protein product is CASSTLTRDRNTEAFF.

DNA of the CDR3: TGTGCCAGCAGCCGGGTATACAGGGTATCCCCTGAAGCTTTCTTT. This sequence encodes CASSRVYRVSPEAFF. The genes are TRBV12-3 or TRBV12-4 and TRBJ1-1; tentative D call: TRBD1 (6 bases). Trimming removed 6 bases from V and 6 bases from J, with 20 bases in between. CDR3 length equals 15 residues.

This clonotype appeared many times. V and J are TRBV2 and TRBJ2-5; D call uncertain. Germline V gene lookup returns CDR1 SNHLY and CDR2 FYNNEI. With 6 bases removed from V and 5 bases from J, the gap between germline ends came to 13 bases. The CDR3 spans 13 residues. DNA of the CDR3: TGTGCCAGCAGCCTGGATGGCTGGGAGACCCAGTACTTC. Translating it yields CASSLDGWETQYF.

Of note for this clonotype: This may arise from a read error, as a much more abundant clone is one base away. The CDR3 region is CASSQDSSVRGEPQHF. The CDR3 DNA is TGTGCCAGCAGCCAAGATTCGTCAGTGCGAGGGGAGCCCCAGCATTTT. The J gene is TRBJ1-5, the V gene TRBV3-1; D possibly corresponds to TRBD1 (5 bases). The germline V gene has CDR1 LGHDT and CDR2 YNNKEL (reference sequence). The CDR3 is made up of 16 amino acids. Trimming left V 0 bases short and J 8 bases short, with 17 bases between.

This clonotype was seen ten or more times. This chain joins TRBV11-3 and TRBJ2-5, with 9 bases matching TRBD2. The CDR3 length is 15 residues. V dropped 0 bases and J dropped 6; count of bases not matched to a gene: 5. CDR1 is SGHNT, CDR2 YENEEA, per germline. The CDR3 coding sequence is TGTGCCAGCAGCTTAGATCTAAGCGGGGGGAAGACCCAGTACTTC. Translating gives CASSLDLSGGKTQYF.

This clonotype has a count of ten or more. V is TRBV11-2 and J is TRBJ2-7; D is tentatively TRBD1 or TRBD2 (5 bases each). CDR1 and CDR2 from the germline V gene are SGHAT and FQNNGV. The V gene lost 3 bases and the J gene lost 5 bases, with 14 bases spanning the gap. CDR3 size: 14 residues. CDR3 loop: CASSLGVATNEQYF. CDR3 DNA: TGTGCCAGCAGCTTGGGGGTGGCGACCAACGAGCAGTACTTC.

The chain recombines TRBV7-8 with TRBJ2-6; unclear D gene. The germline V gene encodes CDR1 SGHVS and CDR2 FQNEAQ. There are 16 residues in the CDR3. Trimming took 9 bases from V and 0 from J, leaving 15 bases between them. CDR3 sequence reads: CASRSVGNSGANVLTF. The CDR3, as DNA: TGTGCCAGTCGGTCAGTAGGAAACTCTGGGGCCAACGTCCTGACTTTC.

The chain joins TRBV18 to TRBJ2-4, with a tentative D call TRBD1 (6 bases). The germline V and J ends were trimmed by 5 bases and 5 bases, with 22 bases remaining between them. CDR3 length: 17 residues. The germline gives CDR1 KGHSH, CDR2 LQKENI. The CDR3 region is CASSGLTGAASENIQYF. The CDR3 DNA is TGTGCCAGCTCAGGATTGACAGGTGCAGCTTCGGAAAACATTCAGTACTTC.